This T cell receptor beta chain was observed in a study of cytomegalovirus exposure and HLA in healthy donors. Study-wide findings and caveats: Sequencing had likely introduced a cluster of highly shared sequence variants as an artifact.

The study ran its PCR with 60 Vbeta and 13 Jbeta primers. TCRdb keeps only in-frame clones here, not all; method: immunoSEQ multiplex PCR. Its listing shows roughly 79,000 clones. Concerning this clone: What it binds is unknown.

J lost 0 bases, V lost 5 bases, and 9 bases had no gene match. In germline, CDR1 is SGHVS, CDR2 FQNEAQ. This CDR3 is built from 17 residues. Sequencing was performed on PBMCs. J is TRBJ1-5 and V is TRBV7-8, with 8 bases fitting TRBD1. The sequence was collected from a man aged 25 to 40 in good health and CMV-seronegative. The DNA of the CDR3 is TGTGCCAGCAGCCGAGGACAGGGATCGTATAGCAATCAGCCCCAGCATTTT. It translates to CASSRGQGSYSNQPQHF.